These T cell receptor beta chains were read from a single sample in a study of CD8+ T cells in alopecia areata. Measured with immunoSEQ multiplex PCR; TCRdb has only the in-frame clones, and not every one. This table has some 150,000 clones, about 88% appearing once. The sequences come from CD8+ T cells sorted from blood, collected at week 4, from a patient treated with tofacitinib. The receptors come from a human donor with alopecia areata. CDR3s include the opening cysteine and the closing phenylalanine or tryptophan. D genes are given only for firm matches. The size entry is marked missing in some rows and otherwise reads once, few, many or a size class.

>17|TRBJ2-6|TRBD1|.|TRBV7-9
CASSPPTGGIGANVLTF
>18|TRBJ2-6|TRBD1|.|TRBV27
CASSWSGTGAAGANVLTF
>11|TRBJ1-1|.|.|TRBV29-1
CSVELGTEAFF
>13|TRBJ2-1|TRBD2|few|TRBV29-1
CSVERETYNEQFF
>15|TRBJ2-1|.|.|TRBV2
CASSERGWGANEQFF
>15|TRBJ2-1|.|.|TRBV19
CASSPDYSEHNEQFF
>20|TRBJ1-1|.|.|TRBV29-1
CSAGLSEVLTRFNMNTEAFF
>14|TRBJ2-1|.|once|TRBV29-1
CSVDGTDTYNEQFF
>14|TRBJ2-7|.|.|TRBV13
CASSLGGEYYEQYF
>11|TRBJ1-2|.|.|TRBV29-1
CSVETRDGYTF
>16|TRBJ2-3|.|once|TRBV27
CASSSFQRHLADTQYF
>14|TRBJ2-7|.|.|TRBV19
CASSIAQGKNEQYF
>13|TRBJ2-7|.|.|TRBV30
CAWSEKVSYEQYF
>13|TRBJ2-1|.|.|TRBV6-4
CASSTDNYNEQFF
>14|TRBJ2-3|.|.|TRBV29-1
CSVPAASSTDTQYF
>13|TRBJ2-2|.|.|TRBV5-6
CASSPGGAGELFF
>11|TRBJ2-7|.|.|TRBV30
CAAVWSYEQYF
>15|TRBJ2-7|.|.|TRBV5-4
CASRPEQGSTYEQYF
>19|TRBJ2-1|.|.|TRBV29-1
CSVDGRTGASGNSYNEQFF
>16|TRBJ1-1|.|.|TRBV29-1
CSVEGRGRGSDTEAFF
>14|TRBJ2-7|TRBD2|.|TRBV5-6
CASSNGLATYEQYF
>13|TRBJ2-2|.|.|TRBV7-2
CASSLERGWELFF
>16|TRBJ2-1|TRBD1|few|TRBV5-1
CASSSGGQGPYNEQFF
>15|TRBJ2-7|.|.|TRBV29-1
CSAREPDGQPYEQYF
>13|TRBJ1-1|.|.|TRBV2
CASRSGYDTEAFF
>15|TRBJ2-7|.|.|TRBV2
CASSEARLPTVEQYF
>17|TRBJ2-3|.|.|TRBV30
CAWRDMTGTHRTDTQYF
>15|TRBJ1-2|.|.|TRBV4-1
CASSQDRSRVHGYTF
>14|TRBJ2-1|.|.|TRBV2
CASTTRVVYNEQFF
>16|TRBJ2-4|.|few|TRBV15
CATSSTRSLGKNIQYF
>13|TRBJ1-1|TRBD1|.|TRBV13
CASSLEDRPGAFF
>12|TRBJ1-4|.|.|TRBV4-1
CASSQVDEKLFF
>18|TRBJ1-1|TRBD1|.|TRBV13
CASSSITGGASGDTEAFF
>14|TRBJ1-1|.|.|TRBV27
CASSLYYSDGEAFF
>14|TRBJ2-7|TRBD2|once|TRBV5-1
CASSTASGTYEQYF
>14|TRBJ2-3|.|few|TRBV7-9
CASSRSAPTDTQYF
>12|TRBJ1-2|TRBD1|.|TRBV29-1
CSVVGDSYGYTF
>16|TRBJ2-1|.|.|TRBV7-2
CASSPGLTGISSEQFF
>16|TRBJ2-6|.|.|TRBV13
CASSSIFTSGANVLTF
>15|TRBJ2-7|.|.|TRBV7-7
CASSRRGESSYEQYF
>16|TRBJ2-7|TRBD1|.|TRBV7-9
CASRPDRGHRSYEQYF
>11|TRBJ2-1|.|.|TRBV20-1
CSAGHYNEQFF
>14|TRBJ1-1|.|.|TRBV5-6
CASSLSWGNTEAFF
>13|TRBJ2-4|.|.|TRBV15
CATSSLAKNIQYF
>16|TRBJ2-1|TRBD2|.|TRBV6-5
CASSSGLAGAYNEQFF
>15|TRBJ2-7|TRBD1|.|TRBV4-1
CASSPGQASSYEQYF
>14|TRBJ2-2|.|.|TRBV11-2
CASSSELNTGELFF
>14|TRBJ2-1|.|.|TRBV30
CAWGGIAAYNEQFF
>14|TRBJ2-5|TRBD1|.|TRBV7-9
CASSQWDREETQYF
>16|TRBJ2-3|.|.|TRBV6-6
CASSYAVGGPPDTQYF
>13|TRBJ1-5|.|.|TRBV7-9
CASSLGAPGPQHF
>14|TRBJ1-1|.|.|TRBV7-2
CASSLDGIATEAFF
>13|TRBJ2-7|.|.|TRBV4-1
CASSPDSSYEQYF
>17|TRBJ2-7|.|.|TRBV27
CASSLSVGDRPGYEQYF
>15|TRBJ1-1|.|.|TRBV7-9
CASEEDSIMNTEAFF